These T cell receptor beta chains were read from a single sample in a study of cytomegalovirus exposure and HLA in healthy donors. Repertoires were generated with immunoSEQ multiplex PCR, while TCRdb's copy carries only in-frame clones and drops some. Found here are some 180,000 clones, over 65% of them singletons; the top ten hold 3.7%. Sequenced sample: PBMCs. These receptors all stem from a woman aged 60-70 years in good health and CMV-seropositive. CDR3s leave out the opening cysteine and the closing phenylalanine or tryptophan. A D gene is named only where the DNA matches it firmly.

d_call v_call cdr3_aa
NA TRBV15 ATSRGTATTRGTQY
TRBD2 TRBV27 ASSHTGLAGGFYEQY
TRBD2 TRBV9 ASSVESGGYEQY
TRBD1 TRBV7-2 ASSLIWTGLGDTQY
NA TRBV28 ASSFPPASDPDTQY
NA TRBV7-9 ASGGRETEAF
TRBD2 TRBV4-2 ASSHEPGLAGGHYEQF
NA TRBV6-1 ASSELGSSTDTQY
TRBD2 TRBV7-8 ASSTKELAGAYEQY
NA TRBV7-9 ASSRSGSYNEQF
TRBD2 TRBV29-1 SVTSGSNPYNEQF
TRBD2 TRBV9 ASSVSGESNEQF
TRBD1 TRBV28 ASGTGNTGELF
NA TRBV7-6 ASAYSPQGSEKLF
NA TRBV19 ASSTRPITSSGANGLT
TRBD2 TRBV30 AWNPLAGEYNEQF
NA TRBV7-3 ASSPTGDRHTEAF
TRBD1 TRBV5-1 ASSPGQGVDEQY
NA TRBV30 AWTGGETQY
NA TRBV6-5 ASKQPSNSPLH
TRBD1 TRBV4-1 ASSQTGTGTEKLF
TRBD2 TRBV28 ASSDRLAGGQEDIQY
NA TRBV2 ASSETTGFGTEAF
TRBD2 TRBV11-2 ASGGTSLYNEQF
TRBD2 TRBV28 ASDRTSGYNEQF
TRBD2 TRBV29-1 SVDLQTSGSLGEQF
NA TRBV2 ASSEFGQVDTQY
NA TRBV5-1 ASTGRDDEKLF